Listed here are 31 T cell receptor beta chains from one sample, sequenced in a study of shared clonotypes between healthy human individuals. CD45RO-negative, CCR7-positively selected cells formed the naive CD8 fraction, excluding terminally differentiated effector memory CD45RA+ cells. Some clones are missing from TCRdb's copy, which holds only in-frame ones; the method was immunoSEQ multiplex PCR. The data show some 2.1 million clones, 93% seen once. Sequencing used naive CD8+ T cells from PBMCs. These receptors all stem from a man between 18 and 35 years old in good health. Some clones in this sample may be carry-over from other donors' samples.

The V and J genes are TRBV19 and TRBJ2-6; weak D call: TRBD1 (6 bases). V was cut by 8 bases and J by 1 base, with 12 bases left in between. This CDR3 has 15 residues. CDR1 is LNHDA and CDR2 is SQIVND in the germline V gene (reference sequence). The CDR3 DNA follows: TGTGCCAGTGGAGAAGGGGGATCTGGGGCCAACGTCCTGACTTTC. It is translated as CASGEGGSGANVLTF.

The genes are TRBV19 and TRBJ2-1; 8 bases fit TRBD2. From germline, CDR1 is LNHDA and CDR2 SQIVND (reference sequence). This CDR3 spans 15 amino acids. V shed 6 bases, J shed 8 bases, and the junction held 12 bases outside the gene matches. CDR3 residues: CASRGREGQVHEQFF. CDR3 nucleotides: TGTGCCAGTAGGGGTCGGGAGGGCCAGGTCCATGAGCAGTTCTTC.

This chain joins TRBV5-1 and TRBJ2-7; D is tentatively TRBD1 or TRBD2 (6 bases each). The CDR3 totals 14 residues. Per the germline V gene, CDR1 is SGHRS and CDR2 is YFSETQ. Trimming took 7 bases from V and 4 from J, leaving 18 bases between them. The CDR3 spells CASREGGEDYEQYF. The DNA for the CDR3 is TGCGCCAGCCGTGAGGGGGGAGAGGATTACGAGCAGTACTTC.

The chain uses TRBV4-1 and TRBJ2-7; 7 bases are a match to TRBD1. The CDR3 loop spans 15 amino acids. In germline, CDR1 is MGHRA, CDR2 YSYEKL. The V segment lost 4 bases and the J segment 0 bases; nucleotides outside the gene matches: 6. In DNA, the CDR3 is TGCGCCAGCAGCCGGGGACAGTTTAGCTCCTACGAGCAGTACTTC. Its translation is CASSRGQFSSYEQYF.

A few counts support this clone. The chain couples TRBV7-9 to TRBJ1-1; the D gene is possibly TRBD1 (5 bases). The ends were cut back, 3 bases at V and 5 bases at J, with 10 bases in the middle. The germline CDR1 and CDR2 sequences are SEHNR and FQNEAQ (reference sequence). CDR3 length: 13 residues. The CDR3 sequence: CASSFTGGTEAFF. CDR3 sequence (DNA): TGTGCCAGCAGCTTTACGGGGGGAACTGAAGCTTTCTTT. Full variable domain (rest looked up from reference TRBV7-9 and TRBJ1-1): DTGVSQNPRHKITKRGQNVTFRCDPISEHNRLYWYRQTLGQGPEFLTYFQNEAQLEKSRLLSDRFSAERPKGSFSTLEIQRTEQGDSAMYLCASSFTGGTEAFFGQGTRLTVV.

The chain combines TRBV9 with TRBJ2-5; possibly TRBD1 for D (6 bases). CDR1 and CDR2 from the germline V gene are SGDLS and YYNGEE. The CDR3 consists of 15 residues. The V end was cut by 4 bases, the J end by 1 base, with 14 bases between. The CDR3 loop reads CASSPQGRTQETQYF. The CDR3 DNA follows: TGTGCCAGCAGCCCTCAGGGGCGCACCCAAGAGACCCAGTACTTC.

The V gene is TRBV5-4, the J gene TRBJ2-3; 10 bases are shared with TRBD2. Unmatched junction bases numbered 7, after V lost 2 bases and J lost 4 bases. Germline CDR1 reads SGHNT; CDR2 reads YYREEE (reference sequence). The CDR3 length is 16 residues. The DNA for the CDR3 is TGTGCCAGCAGCTTTGGCCTAGCGGGAGCCCCAGATACGCAGTATTTT. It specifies CASSFGLAGAPDTQYF.

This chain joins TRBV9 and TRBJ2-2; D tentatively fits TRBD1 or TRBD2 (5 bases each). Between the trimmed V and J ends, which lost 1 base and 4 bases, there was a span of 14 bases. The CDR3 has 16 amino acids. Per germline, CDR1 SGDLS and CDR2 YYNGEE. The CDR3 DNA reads TGTGCCAGCAGCGTAAGATGGGGCGAGGGCACCGGGGAGCTGTTTTTT. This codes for CASSVRWGEGTGELFF.

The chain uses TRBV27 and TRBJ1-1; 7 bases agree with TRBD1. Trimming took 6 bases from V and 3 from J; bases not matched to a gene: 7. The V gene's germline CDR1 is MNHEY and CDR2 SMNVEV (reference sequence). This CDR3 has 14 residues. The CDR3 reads CASSDRALYTEAFF. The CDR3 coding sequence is TGTGCCAGCAGCGACAGGGCGCTGTACACTGAAGCTTTCTTT.

The DNA of the CDR3 is TGTGCCAGCAGATCAGACCCGACGGCCGCTTTCTTT. Translation: CASRSDPTAAFF. This sequence joins TRBV25-1 and TRBJ1-1; D remains unclear. This CDR3 is 12 amino acids long. Germline V gives CDR1 MGHDK, CDR2 SYGVNS. Between the trimmed V and J ends, which lost 6 bases and 11 bases, there was a span of 16 bases.

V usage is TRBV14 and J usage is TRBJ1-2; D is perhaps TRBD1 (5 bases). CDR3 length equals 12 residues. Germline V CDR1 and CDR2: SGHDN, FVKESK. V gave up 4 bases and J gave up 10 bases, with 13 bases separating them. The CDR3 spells CASSRQGVDYTF. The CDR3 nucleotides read TGTGCCAGCAGCCGCCAGGGAGTCGACTACACCTTC.

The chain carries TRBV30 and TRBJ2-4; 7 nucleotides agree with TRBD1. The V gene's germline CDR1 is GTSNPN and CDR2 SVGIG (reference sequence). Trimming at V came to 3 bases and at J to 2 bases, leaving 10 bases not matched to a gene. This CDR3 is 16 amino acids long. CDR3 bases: TGTGCCTGGAGGGACGACAGGGTGGGGACCAAAAACATTCAGTACTTC. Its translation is CAWRDDRVGTKNIQYF.

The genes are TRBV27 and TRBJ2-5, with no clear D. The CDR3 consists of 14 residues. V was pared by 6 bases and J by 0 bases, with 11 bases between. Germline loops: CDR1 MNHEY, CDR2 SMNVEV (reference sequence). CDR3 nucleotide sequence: TGTGCCAGCAGAGTAGACATCAACCAAGAGACCCAGTACTTC. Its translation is CASRVDINQETQYF.

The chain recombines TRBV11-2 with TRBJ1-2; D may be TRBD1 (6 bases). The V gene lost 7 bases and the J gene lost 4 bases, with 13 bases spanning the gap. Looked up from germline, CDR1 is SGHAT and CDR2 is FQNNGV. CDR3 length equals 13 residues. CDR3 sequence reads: CASTEGEGYGYTF. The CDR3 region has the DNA TGTGCCAGCACCGAGGGGGAGGGCTATGGCTACACCTTC.

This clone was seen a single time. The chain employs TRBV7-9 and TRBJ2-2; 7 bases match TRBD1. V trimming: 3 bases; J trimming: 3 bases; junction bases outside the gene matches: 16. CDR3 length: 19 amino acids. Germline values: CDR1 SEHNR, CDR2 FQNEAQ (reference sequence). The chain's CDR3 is CASSFGPGQSPWYTGELFF. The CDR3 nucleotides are TGTGCCAGCAGCTTTGGACCGGGACAGTCACCCTGGTACACCGGGGAGCTGTTTTTT. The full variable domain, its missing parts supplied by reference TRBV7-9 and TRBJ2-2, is DTGVSQNPRHKITKRGQNVTFRCDPISEHNRLYWYRQTLGQGPEFLTYFQNEAQLEKSRLLSDRFSAERPKGSFSTLEIQRTEQGDSAMYLCASSFGPGQSPWYTGELFFGEGSRLTVL.

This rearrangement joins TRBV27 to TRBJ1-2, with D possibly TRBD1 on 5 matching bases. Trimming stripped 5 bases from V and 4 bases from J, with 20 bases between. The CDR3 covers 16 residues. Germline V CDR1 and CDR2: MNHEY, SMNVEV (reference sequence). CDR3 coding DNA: TGTGCCAGCAGTCCCTCAATGGGACCTCTCACCTATGGCTACACCTTC. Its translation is CASSPSMGPLTYGYTF.

The CDR3 here is CASRRDAISEQFF. DNA for the CDR3: TGTGCCAGCAGACGGGACGCCATAAGCGAGCAGTTCTTC. The V call is TRBV7-9, the J call TRBJ2-1; D is perhaps TRBD1 or TRBD2 (5 bases each). Per the germline V gene, CDR1 is SEHNR and CDR2 is FQNEAQ (reference sequence). V lost 6 bases and J lost 10, with 16 bases in between. The CDR3 consists of 13 residues.

CDR3 region: CATSEGESENEKLFF. Written as DNA, the CDR3 is TGTGCCACCAGTGAAGGGGAGTCAGAGAATGAAAAACTGTTTTTT. This chain connects TRBV15 to TRBJ1-4; tentative D call: TRBD1 (5 bases). CDR1 and CDR2 from the germline V gene are LNHNV and YYDKDF (reference sequence). The V and J ends lost 6 bases and 5 bases respectively, with 16 bases between them. The CDR3 has 15 residues.

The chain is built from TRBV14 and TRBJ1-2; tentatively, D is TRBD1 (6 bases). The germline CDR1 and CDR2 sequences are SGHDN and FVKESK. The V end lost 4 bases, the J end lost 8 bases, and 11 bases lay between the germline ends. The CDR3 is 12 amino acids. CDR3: CASSPVRGGYTF. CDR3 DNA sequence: TGTGCCAGCAGCCCGGTCAGGGGAGGCTACACCTTC. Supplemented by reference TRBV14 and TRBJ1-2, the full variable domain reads EAGVTQFPSHSVIEKGQTVTLRCDPISGHDNLYWYRRVMGKEIKFLLHFVKESKQDESGMPNNRFLAERTGGTYSTLKVQPAELEDSGVYFCASSPVRGGYTFGSGTRLTVV.

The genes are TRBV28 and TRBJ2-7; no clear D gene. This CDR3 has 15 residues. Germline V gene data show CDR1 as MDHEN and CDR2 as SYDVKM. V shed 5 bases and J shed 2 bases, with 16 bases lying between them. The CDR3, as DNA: TGTGCCAGCAGTATACTCCGGGCAGAAGCCTACGAGCAGTACTTC. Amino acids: CASSILRAEAYEQYF.

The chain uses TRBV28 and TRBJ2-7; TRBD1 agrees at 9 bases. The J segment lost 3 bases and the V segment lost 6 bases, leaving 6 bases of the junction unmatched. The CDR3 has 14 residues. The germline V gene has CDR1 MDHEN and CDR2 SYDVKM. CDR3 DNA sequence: TGTGCCAGCAGCCCGGGACAGGGACGCTACGAGCAGTACTTC. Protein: CASSPGQGRYEQYF.

As DNA, the CDR3 is TGTGCCAGCAGCCTTTGGGACAGGGTGGGTTCCGGAAACACCATATATTTT. Translating it yields CASSLWDRVGSGNTIYF. The rearrangement joins TRBV7-2 to TRBJ1-3, with TRBD1 identical over 9 bases. The germline gives CDR1 SGHTA, CDR2 FQGNSA. This CDR3 region has 17 residues. With V trimmed by 5 bases and J by 4 bases, 12 bases remained unmatched.

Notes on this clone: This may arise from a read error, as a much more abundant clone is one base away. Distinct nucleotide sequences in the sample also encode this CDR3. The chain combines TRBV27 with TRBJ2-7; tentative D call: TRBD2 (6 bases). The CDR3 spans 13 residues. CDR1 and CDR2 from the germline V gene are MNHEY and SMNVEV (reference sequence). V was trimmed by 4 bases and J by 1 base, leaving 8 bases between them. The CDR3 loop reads CASSWGRSYEQYF. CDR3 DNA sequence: TGTGCCAGCAGTTGGGGGAGGTCCTACGAGCAGTACTTC.

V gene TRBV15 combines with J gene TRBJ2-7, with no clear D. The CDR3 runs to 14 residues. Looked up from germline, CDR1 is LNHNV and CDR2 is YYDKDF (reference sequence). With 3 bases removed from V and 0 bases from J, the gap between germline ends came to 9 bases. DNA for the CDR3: TGTGCCACCAGCAGGGGCCCGAGCTCCTACGAGCAGTACTTC. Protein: CATSRGPSSYEQYF.

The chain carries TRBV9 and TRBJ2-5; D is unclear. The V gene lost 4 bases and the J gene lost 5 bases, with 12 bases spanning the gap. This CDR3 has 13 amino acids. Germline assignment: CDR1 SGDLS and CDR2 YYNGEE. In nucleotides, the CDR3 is TGTGCCAGCAGCCCTGAATCATGGGAGACCCAGTACTTC. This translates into CASSPESWETQYF. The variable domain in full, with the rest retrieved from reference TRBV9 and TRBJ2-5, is DSGVTQTPKHLITATGQRVTLRCSPRSGDLSVYWYQQSLDQGLQFLIQYYNGEERAKGNILERFSAQQFPDLHSELNLSSLELGDSALYFCASSPESWETQYFGPGTRLLVL.

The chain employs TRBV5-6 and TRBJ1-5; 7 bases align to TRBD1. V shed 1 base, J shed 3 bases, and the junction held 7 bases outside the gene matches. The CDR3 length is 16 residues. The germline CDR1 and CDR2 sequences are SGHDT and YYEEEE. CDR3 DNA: TGTGCCAGCAGCTTGTCTGCAGGGGGGACCAATCAGCCCCAGCATTTT. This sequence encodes CASSLSAGGTNQPQHF.

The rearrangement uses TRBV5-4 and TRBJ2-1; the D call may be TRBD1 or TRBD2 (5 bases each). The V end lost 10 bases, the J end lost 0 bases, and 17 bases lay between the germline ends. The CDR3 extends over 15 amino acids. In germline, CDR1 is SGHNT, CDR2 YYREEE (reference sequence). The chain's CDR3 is CAARGQKASYNEQFF. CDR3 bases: TGTGCCGCCCGGGGCCAAAAGGCCTCCTACAATGAGCAGTTCTTC. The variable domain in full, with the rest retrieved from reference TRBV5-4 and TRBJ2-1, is ETGVTQSPTHLIKTRGQQVTLRCSSQSGHNTVSWYQQALGQGPQFIFQYYREEENGRGNFPPRFSGLQFPNYSSELNVNALELDDSALYLCAARGQKASYNEQFFGPGTRLTVL.

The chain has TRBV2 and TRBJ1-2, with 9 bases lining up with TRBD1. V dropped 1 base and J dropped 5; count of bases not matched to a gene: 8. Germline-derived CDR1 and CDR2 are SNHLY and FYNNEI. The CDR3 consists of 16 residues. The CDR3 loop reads CASSEVATGGSYGYTF. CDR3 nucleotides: TGTGCCAGCAGTGAAGTCGCGACAGGGGGAAGTTATGGCTACACCTTC. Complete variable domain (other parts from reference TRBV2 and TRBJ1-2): EPEVTQTPSHQVTQMGQEVILRCVPISNHLYFYWYRQILGQKVEFLVSFYNNEISEKSEIFDDQFSVERPDGSNFTLKIRSTKLEDSAMYFCASSEVATGGSYGYTFGSGTRLTVV.

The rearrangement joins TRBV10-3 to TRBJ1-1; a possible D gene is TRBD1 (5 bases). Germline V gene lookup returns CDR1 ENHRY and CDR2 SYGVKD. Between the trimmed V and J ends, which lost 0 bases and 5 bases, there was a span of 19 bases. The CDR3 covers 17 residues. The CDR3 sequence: CAISESKVWGGATEAFF. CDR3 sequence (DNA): TGTGCCATCAGTGAGTCAAAGGTATGGGGAGGGGCAACTGAAGCTTTCTTT.

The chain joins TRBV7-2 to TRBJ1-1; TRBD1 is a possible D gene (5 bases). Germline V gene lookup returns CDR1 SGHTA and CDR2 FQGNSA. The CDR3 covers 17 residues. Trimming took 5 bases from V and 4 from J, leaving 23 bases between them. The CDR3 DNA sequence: TGTGCCAGCAGCCCGCTGGGGGTAGGCAAGGGTAGCACTGAAGCTTTCTTT. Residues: CASSPLGVGKGSTEAFF. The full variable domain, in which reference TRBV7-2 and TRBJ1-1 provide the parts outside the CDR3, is GAGVSQSPSNKVTEKGKDVELRCDPISGHTALYWYRQSLGQGLEFLIYFQGNSAPDKSGLPSDRFSAERTGGSVSTLTIQRTQQEDSAVYLCASSPLGVGKGSTEAFFGQGTRLTVV.

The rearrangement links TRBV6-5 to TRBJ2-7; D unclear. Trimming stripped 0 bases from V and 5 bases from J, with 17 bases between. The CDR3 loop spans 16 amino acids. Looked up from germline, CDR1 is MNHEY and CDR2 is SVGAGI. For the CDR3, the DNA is TGTGCCAGCAGTTACTCCTTTAGGGCCCTAAGCCACGAGCAGTACTTC. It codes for CASSYSFRALSHEQYF.